This T cell receptor (beta chain) was captured in a study of CD8 T cells in Susac syndrome. Reverse transcription of about 0.5 to 1 ug RNA was carried out with random hexamers. One entry per CDR3 protein, called by TCRdb with MiXCR from the immunoSEQ multiplex PCR reads. Of roughly 130,000 distinct CDR3 sequences listed, about 95% were seen once; the top ten hold about 0.11%. This CDR3 spans 17 amino acids. The trim removed 6 bases at V and 9 bases at J, leaving 19 bases unmatched. CDR1 is DFQATT, CDR2 SNEGSKA, per germline (reference sequence). The sequence was collected from a human donor with multiple sclerosis. The sequenced sample was CD4+ T cells from PBMCs. This chain uses TRBV20-1 with TRBJ2-1; 11 bases are a match to TRBD2. Here the CDR3 DNA reads TGCAGTGCAACCTATCCACTAGCGGGAGTGGGAGGTGTTGAGCAGTTCTTC. It yields the protein CSATYPLAGVGGVEQFF.